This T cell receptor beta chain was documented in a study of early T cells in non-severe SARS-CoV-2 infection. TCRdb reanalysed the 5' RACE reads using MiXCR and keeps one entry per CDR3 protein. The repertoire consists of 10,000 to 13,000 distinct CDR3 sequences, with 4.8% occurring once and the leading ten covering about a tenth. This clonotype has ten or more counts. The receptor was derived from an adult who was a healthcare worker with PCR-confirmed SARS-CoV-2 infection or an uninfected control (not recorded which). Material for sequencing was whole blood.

The CDR3 loop is CASSQRSQGNTEAFF. The CDR3 DNA reads as TGTGCCAGCAGCCAAAGATCACAGGGGAACACTGAAGCTTTCTTT. V is TRBV3-1 and J is TRBJ1-1, with a tentative D call TRBD1 (6 bases). This CDR3 is built from 15 residues. Trimming cost V 2 bases and J 1 base, with 11 bases left between them. Germline values: CDR1 LGHDT, CDR2 YNNKEL (reference sequence).